This TCR beta chain is from a study of blood T cell repertoires in COVID-19. About the research overall: Researchers got acute and convalescent COVID-19 samples from the United States, Italy and Spain. PBMCs, B-cell-depleted T cells, or T cells provided the cDNA or gDNA that made up the material.

Original processing notes: The authors estimated nucleated cell counts from reference gene primer amplification. Profiling relied on immunoSEQ multiplex PCR, and the TCRdb table lists in-frame clones only, not all of them. D and trimming were read from the DNA, whereas the V and J calls and clone size are those reported in that table. The sample holds about 300,000 clones, 89% seen once. V was clipped by 3 bases and J by 2 bases; unmatched bases: 4. Germline values: CDR1 SQVTM, CDR2 ANQGSEA. This CDR3 is 14 amino acids long. V usage is TRBV29-1 and J usage is TRBJ2-4, with 7 bases that match TRBD1. This TCR was sampled from a man aged 18 to 35 who had recovered from COVID-19. Sequencing input: peripheral blood. The CDR3 reads CSVDSGQSKNIQYF. CDR3 nucleotide sequence: TGCAGCGTTGATTCGGGACAGTCCAAAAACATTCAGTACTTC. The variable domain in full, completed from reference TRBV29-1 and TRBJ2-4, reads SAVISQKPSRDICQRGTSLTIQCQVDSQVTMMFWYRQQPGQSLTLIATANQGSEATYESGFVIDKFPISRPNLTFSTLTVSNMSPEDSSIYLCSVDSGQSKNIQYFGAGTRLSVL.